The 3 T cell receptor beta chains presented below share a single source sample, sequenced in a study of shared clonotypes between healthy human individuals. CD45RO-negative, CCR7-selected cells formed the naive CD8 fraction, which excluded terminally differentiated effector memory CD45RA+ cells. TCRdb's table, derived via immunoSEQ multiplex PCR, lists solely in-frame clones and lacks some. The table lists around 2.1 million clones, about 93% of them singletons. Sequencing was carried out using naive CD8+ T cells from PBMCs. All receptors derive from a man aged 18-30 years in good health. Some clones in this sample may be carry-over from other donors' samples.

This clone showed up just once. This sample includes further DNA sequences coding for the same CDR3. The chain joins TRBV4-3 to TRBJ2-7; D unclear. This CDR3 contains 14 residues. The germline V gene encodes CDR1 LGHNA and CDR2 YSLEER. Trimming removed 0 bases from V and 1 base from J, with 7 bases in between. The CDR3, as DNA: TGCGCCAGCAGCCAAGATCGGGTGTCCTACGAGCAGTACTTC. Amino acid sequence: CASSQDRVSYEQYF.

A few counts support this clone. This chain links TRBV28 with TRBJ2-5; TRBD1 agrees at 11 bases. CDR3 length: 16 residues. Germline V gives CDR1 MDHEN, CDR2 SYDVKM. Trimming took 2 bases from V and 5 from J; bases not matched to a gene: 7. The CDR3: CASSLPPGQGVETQYF. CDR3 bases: TGTGCCAGCAGTTTACCCCCGGGACAGGGGGTGGAGACCCAGTACTTC.

In nucleotides, the CDR3 is TGTGCCAGCAGTTTTTCGACTCACTATGGCTACACCTTC. It is translated as CASSFSTHYGYTF. The chain employs TRBV6-5 and TRBJ1-2, with D unresolved. CDR1 is MNHEY and CDR2 is SVGAGI in the germline V gene. Trimming took 4 bases from V and 3 from J, leaving 9 bases between them. The CDR3 spans 13 residues.